The rows below give T cell receptor beta chains drawn from one sample of a study of cytomegalovirus exposure and HLA in healthy donors. Profiling relied on immunoSEQ multiplex PCR, and the TCRdb table lists in-frame clones only, not all of them. This sample has some 150,000 clones, with more than 80% found just once. Sequences were obtained from PBMCs. Every receptor here comes from a woman in her 30s in good health and CMV-seropositive. Each CDR3 is given with its conserved first and last residue. The D gene is left open where the match is weak. For some rows the clone size is stated as once, few or many, or as a class when expanded; others skip it.

J	D	V	size	DNA	CDR3
TRBJ1-2	NA	TRBV7-3	NA	TGTGCCAGCAGCTTAATTGGGGGGGAAGGTGGCTACACCTTC	CASSLIGGEGGYTF
TRBJ2-5	NA	TRBV6-1	NA	TGTGCCAGCAGGGGTCTCGGGGAGACCCAGTACTTC	CASRGLGETQYF
TRBJ1-4	NA	TRBV10-3	NA	TGTGCCATCAGCCAAACACAGGGCAATGAAAAACTGTTTTTT	CAISQTQGNEKLFF
TRBJ2-5	TRBD1	TRBV4-1	few	TGCGCCAGCAGCACATGGACAGGGGTAGGGGAGACCCAGTACTTC	CASSTWTGVGETQYF
TRBJ2-2	TRBD1	TRBV15	NA	TGTGCCACCAGCGGGAGGAGGACAGGGTCCGGGGAGCTGTTTTTT	CATSGRRTGSGELFF
TRBJ2-5	TRBD2	TRBV7-7	NA	TGTGCCAGCAGCTCAGCGGGGACTCAGCAAGAGACCCAGTACTTC	CASSSAGTQQETQYF
TRBJ1-4	NA	TRBV7-6	NA	TGTGCCAGCAGCTTAGCGCCCGGGTTAAATGAAAAACTGTTTTTT	CASSLAPGLNEKLFF
TRBJ2-7	TRBD1	TRBV7-2	once	TGTGCCAGCAGCACCCGACAGGGTCCCCACGAGCAGTACTTC	CASSTRQGPHEQYF
TRBJ2-7	NA	TRBV19	NA	TGTGCCAGTAGTATAGGGCTAGGGGCCTACGAGCAGTACTTC	CASSIGLGAYEQYF
TRBJ2-5	NA	TRBV9	NA	TGTGCCAGCAGCCCAAAATGGGCGGGGCCCCAAGAGACCCAGTACTTC	CASSPKWAGPQETQYF
TRBJ1-1	TRBD1	TRBV7-2	NA	TGTGCCAGCAGCGCAGGGACAGGGAAATTGAACACTGAAGCTTTCTTT	CASSAGTGKLNTEAFF
TRBJ2-1	TRBD2	TRBV6-6	NA	TGTGCCAGCAGTTATCTTTCGGGGGGGCGACGACAGTTCTTC	CASSYLSGGRRQFF